The following is a T cell receptor (beta chain) sequence with its context. What it binds is unknown. The CDR3 contains 16 residues. Germline assignment: CDR1 MDHEN and CDR2 SYDVKM. V gave up 6 bases and J gave up 0 bases, with 18 bases separating them. The primer mix had 60 Vbeta and 13 Jbeta primers. Libraries were prepared by immunoSEQ multiplex PCR; TCRdb keeps only in-frame clonotypes and omits some of them. The sample consists of 75,000 to 80,000 clones, approximately 72% of them appearing once. These data are taken from a study of cytomegalovirus exposure and HLA in healthy donors. Findings and caveats of the study: As was reported, the HLA-A and HLA-B alleles of most subjects were accurately predicted from TCR beta sequences. In a later analysis, donors in an Asian-associated ancestry cluster reportedly had fewer N-insertions in productive TCRs than the cohort mean. Reported performance of the classifier showed diagnosis of cytomegalovirus status with high specificity and sensitivity.

The specimen was PBMCs. This chain joins TRBV28 and TRBJ2-7; a weak D match, TRBD1 (6 bases). This TCR was sampled from a woman in her thirties or forties in good health and CMV-seropositive. The CDR3 region is CASRTYGQTGSYEQYF. CDR3 DNA: TGTGCCAGCAGGACTTACGGACAGACAGGCTCCTACGAGCAGTACTTC.